This is a list of T cell receptor beta chains from one sample in a study of blood T cell repertoires in COVID-19. Generated by immunoSEQ multiplex PCR, the TCRdb table keeps only in-frame clones and is missing some. The sample records about 70,000 clones, approximately 83% being singletons. Sample: peripheral blood. Receptors were obtained from a human donor in a cohort sampled during active COVID-19. Both conserved end residues are part of each CDR3. Each record gives: clone size, V gene, D gene, J gene, CDR3 protein. The D gene is left open where the match is weak. Clone size is shown for a subset of rows, as once, few, many or a class of expanded clone.

-,TRBV6-2/TRBV6-3,TRBD1,TRBJ1-2,CASSYGTGPYGYTF
once,TRBV5-1,-,TRBJ2-7,CASSPGPSYEQYF
-,TRBV18,-,TRBJ2-7,CASSPPAGYYEQYF
-,TRBV4-1,TRBD1,TRBJ2-7,CASSRGQGGSYEQYF
-,TRBV6-5,TRBD1,TRBJ1-5,CASTFRGQPQHF
-,TRBV7-2,-,TRBJ2-1,CASSLGLEDNEQFF
-,TRBV5-4,TRBD1,TRBJ1-4,CASSPTGGLGEKLFF
-,TRBV28,TRBD1,TRBJ1-1,CASRDRVDTEAFF
-,TRBV7-2,-,TRBJ2-3,CASSRGTSTDTQYF
-,TRBV7-9,-,TRBJ2-5,CASSPWRGQQETQYF
-,TRBV7-3,-,TRBJ2-1,CASSRLGQNNEQFF
-,TRBV4-3,-,TRBJ1-1,CASSRKGGGNTEAFF
-,TRBV7-3,TRBD2,TRBJ2-3,CASSLGPRGSTDTQYF
-,TRBV18,-,TRBJ1-2,CASSPGDERGYTF
-,TRBV30,TRBD1,TRBJ2-5,CAWSMGQAATETQYF
-,TRBV28,TRBD1,TRBJ1-4,CASSGTATTNEKLFF
-,TRBV28,-,TRBJ1-2,CATAANYGYTF
few,TRBV19,TRBD1,TRBJ1-2,CASSRDSNYGYTF
-,TRBV28,-,TRBJ1-5,CASSSIGATGHSNQPQHF
-,TRBV5-1,-,TRBJ2-3,CASSLGQTDTQYF
-,TRBV7-2,-,TRBJ2-7,CASSLRDGYEQYF
-,TRBV11-2,TRBD2,TRBJ2-1,CASDPGGGYNEQFF
-,TRBV18,-,TRBJ2-5,CASSPSTRETQYF
once,TRBV4-3,TRBD1,TRBJ1-2,CASSQGGGTGAAVGYTF
-,TRBV5-1,TRBD1,TRBJ1-4,CASSLEGGQNNEKLFF
-,TRBV3-1/TRBV3-2,TRBD1,TRBJ2-1,CASRRTGDSYEQFF
-,TRBV9,TRBD1,TRBJ2-5,CASSVALGQGQETQYF
-,TRBV5-6,TRBD1,TRBJ1-3,CASSLPGQGTGNTIYF
-,TRBV18,TRBD1,TRBJ1-2,CASSPLQTGQSGYTF
-,TRBV27,TRBD2,TRBJ2-1,CASSGRGDSYNEQFF
-,TRBV9,-,TRBJ1-2,CASSVPLPTGSDGYTF
few,TRBV6-1,TRBD1,TRBJ1-3,CASSEGQGGNTIYF
-,TRBV7-8,TRBD1,TRBJ2-1,CASSAGTGESLSSYNEQFF
-,TRBV6-6,-,TRBJ1-1,CASSFLTEAFF
once,TRBV5-1,TRBD1,TRBJ1-1,CASSSTGTDTEAFF
few,TRBV5-5,-,TRBJ1-2,CASSLIRQTNGYTF
-,TRBV9,TRBD2,TRBJ2-1,CASSVLADNEQFF
-,TRBV5-1,-,TRBJ1-2,CASSLGVGGKGYTF
-,TRBV12-3/TRBV12-4,-,TRBJ1-1,CASSLSSAFF
-,TRBV2,-,TRBJ1-2,CASSETTVGPGYTF
-,TRBV27,-,TRBJ1-5,CASSLEGGRRNQPQHF
-,TRBV7-2,-,TRBJ1-3,CASSLVYATGNTIYF
-,TRBV2,-,TRBJ2-3,CASRGRGSTDTQYF
few,TRBV19,-,TRBJ2-3,CASSIGAGSTDTQYF
-,TRBV6-4,TRBD2,TRBJ2-3,CASSELAGASYTQYF
-,TRBV11-2,TRBD1,TRBJ1-1,CASSRQGSTEAFF